The subject of this entry is one TCR beta chain. What it recognizes is unknown. The CDR3 has 14 amino acids. V shed 6 bases and J 9 bases; nucleotides not matched to a gene: 5. Looked up from germline, CDR1 is MNHEY and CDR2 is SVGAGI. Then a second PCR, running about 7 to 11 cycles, was carried out with a sample-barcoded 5' primer and a J-beta primer mix. Every molecule of cDNA carried a tag from a template-switch adaptor with 12 random nucleotides. TCRdb recomputed calls from the 5' RACE reads with MiXCR, one row per CDR3 protein. The sample shows 1.8 million or so distinct CDR3 sequences, around 40% of them seen only once. The data stem from a study of blood T cells in healthy people across ages. General study points: Researchers deemed the diversity estimates from one million T cells underestimates. More naive CD4+ cells and higher diversity marked long-lived donors relative to aged donors.

The receptor was isolated from a human donor in good health. J is TRBJ1-6 and V is TRBV6-5; 10 bases line up with TRBD1. Input material: blood. CDR3 nucleotide sequence: TGTGCCAGCAGCTACAGGACAGGGGGTTCACCCCTCCACTTT. It encodes CASSYRTGGSPLHF.